The table lists the clone carrying this T cell receptor beta chain with many counts. The target antigen is unknown. The data stem from a study of CD8 T cells in ankylosing spondylitis. Regarding the study as a whole: Disease-linked clones bore a CD8+ phenotype and were relatively rare in peripheral blood. In ankylosing spondylitis patients, matched synovial fluid reportedly showed significant enrichment of disease-linked clones. It appeared that ankylosing spondylitis blood was characterized by a TCR beta motif of roughly 8 highly homologous variants.

CDR1 and CDR2 (germline): DFQATT, SNEGSKA (reference sequence). J lost 6 bases, V lost 3 bases, and 7 bases had no gene match. The CDR3 is made up of 14 amino acids. 5'-RACE, quantitative and with molecular barcodes, yielded the TCR beta libraries. From the 5' RACE reads, TCRdb called clonotypes with MiXCR, one entry per CDR3 protein. The table records 150,000 to 200,000 distinct CDR3 sequences, 11% of them present only once. What was sequenced was blood, either unsorted or a sorted T cell fraction (not recorded which). The clonotype comes from a male donor with ankylosing spondylitis or in good health (not recorded which). V is TRBV20-1 and J is TRBJ1-5; 8 positions match TRBD1. The CDR3 protein is CSASAGGAGQPQHF. CDR3 in DNA: TGCAGTGCTAGTGCAGGGGGCGCAGGTCAGCCCCAGCATTTT.